This T cell receptor (beta chain) was captured in a study of cytomegalovirus exposure and HLA in healthy donors. Study-level points and caveats: For most TCR beta V segments, an earlier analysis put the productive rate at about 87% or about 30% of the time. TRBV6-2, TRBV6-3 and other indistinguishable V segments were excluded.

V lost 5 bases, J lost 0 bases, and 11 bases lay in between. This CDR3 region has 16 residues. CDR1 and CDR2 (germline): SGHTA, FQGTGA. Details on this clone: Antigen: not known.

Both 60 Vbeta primers and 13 Jbeta primers went into the PCR. In the original processing: In a later analysis, the count reached some 83 million unique TCR beta chains, with roughly 11 million shared. Produced via immunoSEQ multiplex PCR; TCRdb's table is partial and in-frame only. The V and J calls and the clone size are those of that table, but D and trimming were determined from the DNA. The top ten hold roughly 2.1% of the sample, which has about 280,000 clones, 80% to 90% seen once. This clonotype was sampled from a woman between 18 and 29 years old in good health and CMV-seronegative. Sequencing input: PBMCs. The chain combines TRBV7-3 with TRBJ2-6, with unresolved D. CDR3: CASSAYSASGANVLTF. Here the CDR3 DNA reads TGTGCCAGCAGCGCGTACTCCGCCTCTGGGGCCAACGTCCTGACTTTC.